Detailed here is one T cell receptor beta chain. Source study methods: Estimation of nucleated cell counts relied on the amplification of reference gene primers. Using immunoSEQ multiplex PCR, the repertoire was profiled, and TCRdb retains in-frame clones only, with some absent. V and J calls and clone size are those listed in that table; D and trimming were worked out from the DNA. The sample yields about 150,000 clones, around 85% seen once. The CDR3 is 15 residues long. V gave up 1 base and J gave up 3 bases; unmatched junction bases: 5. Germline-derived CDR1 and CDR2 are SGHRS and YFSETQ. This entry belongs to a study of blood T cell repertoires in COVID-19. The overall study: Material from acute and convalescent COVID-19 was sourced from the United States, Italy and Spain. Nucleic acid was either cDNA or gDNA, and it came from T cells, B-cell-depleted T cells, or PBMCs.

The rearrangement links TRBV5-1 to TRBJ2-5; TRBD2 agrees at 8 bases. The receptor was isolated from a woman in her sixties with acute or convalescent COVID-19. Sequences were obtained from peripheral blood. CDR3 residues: CASSLPGGAEETQYF. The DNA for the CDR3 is TGCGCCAGCAGCTTGCCCGGGGGGGCCGAAGAGACCCAGTACTTC.